The subject of this entry is one TCR beta chain. It lacks a known antigen. The sample holds no much larger clone one base away, and base qualities are not on file. PBMCs were isolated by Ficoll-Paque density gradient centrifugation. This entry comes from a study of T-cell memory formation after mild COVID-19 (dated by TCRdb to about 2021). General notes on the study: Most TCR sequence clusters were specific to one of the two donors. Longitudinal TCRalpha and TCRbeta repertoire sequencing tracked T-cell clones expanding and contracting after mild COVID-19 in two donors. The cohort was made up of two young adult volunteers, one female and one male, who were previously healthy. Points the paper makes about the study in general: Contracting CD4+ clones appeared mostly in the CM and EM memory subsets, whereas CD8+ clones were enriched in EMRA. The second-wave clones that peaked on day 37 were not confirmed to be SARS-CoV-2 specific. Balanced CD4/CD8 phenotypes were observed for clones contracting from day 15 to 85, whereas a bias towards CD4+ was observed for a second wave of clones expanding from day 15 to 37. Only two mild cases were covered by the study, and larger cohorts that include severe cases with pre-infection samples were considered necessary. The detection of some responding clones in pre-infection memory suggests that pre-existing cross-reactive memory T cells joined the SARS-CoV-2 response.

Compared with germline, V lacks 3 bases and J lacks 3 bases; bases without a gene match: 5. From the cysteine up to the phenylalanine, the CDR3 has a length of 15 residues. Only the CDR3 region is kept as DNA, spanning 45 bases read in frame from base 1. Sequenced on an Illumina NovaSeq 6000. TCRalpha and TCRbeta cDNA libraries were built by 5'RACE with constant-segment primers, adding sample barcodes and unique molecular identifiers. RNA was extracted from every sample with Trizol reagent. Amplification of the libraries took two PCR steps, and the second step added a second sample barcode plus Illumina TruSeq adapters. Sequencing of the libraries was done on an Illumina NovaSeq, producing 2 x 150 bp paired-end reads. Processing in the source paper ran as follows. The reads were demultiplexed and collapsed into UMI-guided consensus sequences using migec v1.2.7. Using mixcr v2.1.11, the UMI consensuses were aligned to TRA and TRB V and J templates and assembled into clonotypes. Expanded or contracted clonotypes were those called significant by both edgeR and NoisET, with noise models trained on biological replicates. For edgeR calls, a false discovery rate-adjusted p below 0.01 and a log2 fold-change threshold of 1 were applied. PCA with hierarchical clustering of max-normalized trajectories of the 1000 most abundant clonotypes was used as exploratory dynamics analysis. Separately sequenced CD4+ and CD8+ repertoires were used to assign a CD4 or CD8 phenotype to each responding clone. In TCRdb, the public reads were trimmed at Q25 with fastp and aligned with MiXCR, with productive beta chains retained. Every CDR3 protein is listed once, alongside the most common genes and DNA of its rows. None of the V and J calls come from the authors' own analysis; TCRdb made them. Across this sample there are 200,000 to 250,000 distinct CDR3 sequences, with 27% seen only once. More than 9.5% of the sample is held by the ten biggest clonotypes.

The sequence was collected from an adult woman who had mild COVID-19 (a few samples of this study predate the infection). The sample titles of this study are shuffled in the database, so cell type and time point are left out; the donor was told from shared clones. The chain was built from TRBV12-3 or TRBV12-4 and TRBJ2-4, and 7 junctional nucleotides match TRBD1. Sequenced input: PBMCs or a T cell subset sorted from them (not recorded which). This receptor carries the CDR3 CASSFPGGNKNIQYF. In nucleotides, the sequence is TGTGCCAGCAGTTTTCCAGGGGGTAACAAAAACATTCAGTACTTC.